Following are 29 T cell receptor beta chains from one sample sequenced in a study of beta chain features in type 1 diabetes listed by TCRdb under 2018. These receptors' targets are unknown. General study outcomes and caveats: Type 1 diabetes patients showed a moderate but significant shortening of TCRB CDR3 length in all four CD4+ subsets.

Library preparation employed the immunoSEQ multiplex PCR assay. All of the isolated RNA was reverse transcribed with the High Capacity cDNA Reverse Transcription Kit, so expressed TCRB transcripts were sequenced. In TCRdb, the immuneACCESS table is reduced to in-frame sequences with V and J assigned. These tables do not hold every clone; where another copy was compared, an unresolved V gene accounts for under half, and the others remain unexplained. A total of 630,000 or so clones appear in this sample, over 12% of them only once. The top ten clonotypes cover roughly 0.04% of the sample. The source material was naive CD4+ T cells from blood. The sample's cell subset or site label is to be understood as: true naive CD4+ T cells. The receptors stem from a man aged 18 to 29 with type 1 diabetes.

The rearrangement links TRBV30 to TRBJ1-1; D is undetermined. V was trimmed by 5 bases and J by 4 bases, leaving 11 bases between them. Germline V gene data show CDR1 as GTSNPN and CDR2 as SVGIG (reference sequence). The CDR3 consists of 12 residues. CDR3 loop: CAWVEVSTEAFF. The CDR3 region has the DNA TGTGCCTGGGTAGAAGTAAGCACTGAAGCTTTCTTT. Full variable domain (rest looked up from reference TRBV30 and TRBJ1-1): SQTIHQWPATLVQPVGSPLSLECTVEGTSNPNLYWYRQAAGRGLQLLFYSVGIGQISSEVPQNLSASRPQDRQFILSSKKLLLSDSGFYLCAWVEVSTEAFFGQGTRLTVV.

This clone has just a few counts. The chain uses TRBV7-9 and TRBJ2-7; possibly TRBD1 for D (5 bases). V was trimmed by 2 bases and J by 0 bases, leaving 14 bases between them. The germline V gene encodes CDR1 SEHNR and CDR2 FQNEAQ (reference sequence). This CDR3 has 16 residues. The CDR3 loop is CASSLRSGNTSYEQYF. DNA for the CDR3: TGTGCCAGCAGCTTACGGTCAGGGAATACCTCCTACGAGCAGTACTTC.

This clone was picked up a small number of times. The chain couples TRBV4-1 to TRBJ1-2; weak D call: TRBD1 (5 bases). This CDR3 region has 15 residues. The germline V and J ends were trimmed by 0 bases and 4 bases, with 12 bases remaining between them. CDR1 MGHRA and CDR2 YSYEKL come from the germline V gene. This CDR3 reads CASSQDFQGAYGYTF. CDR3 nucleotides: TGCGCCAGCAGCCAAGATTTTCAGGGCGCCTATGGCTACACCTTC.

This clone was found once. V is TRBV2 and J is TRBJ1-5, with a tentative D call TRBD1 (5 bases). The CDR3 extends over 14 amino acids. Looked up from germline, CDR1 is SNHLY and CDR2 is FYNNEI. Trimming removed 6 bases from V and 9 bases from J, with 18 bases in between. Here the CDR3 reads CASRAGTGPLPQHF. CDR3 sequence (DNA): TGTGCCAGCAGGGCCGGAACAGGTCCGTTGCCCCAGCATTTT.

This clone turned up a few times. The CDR3 spells CASNLGRDQETQYF. CDR3 in DNA: TGTGCCAGCAACCTTGGGAGGGACCAAGAGACCCAGTACTTC. The chain links TRBV5-4 to TRBJ2-5, with TRBD2 matching over 7 bases. V shed 6 bases, J shed 0 bases, and the junction held 5 bases outside the gene matches. Germline V gene data show CDR1 as SGHNT and CDR2 as YYREEE (reference sequence). The CDR3 covers 14 residues.

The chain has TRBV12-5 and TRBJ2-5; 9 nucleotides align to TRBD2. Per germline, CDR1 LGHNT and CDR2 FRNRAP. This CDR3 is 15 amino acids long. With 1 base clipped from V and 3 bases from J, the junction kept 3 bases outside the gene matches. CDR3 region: CASGLGLADKETQYF. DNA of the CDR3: TGTGCTAGTGGTTTGGGACTAGCGGATAAAGAGACCCAGTACTTC.

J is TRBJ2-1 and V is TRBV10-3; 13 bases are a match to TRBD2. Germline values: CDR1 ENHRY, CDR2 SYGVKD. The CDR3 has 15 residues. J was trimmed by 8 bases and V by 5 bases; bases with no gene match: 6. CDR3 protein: CAISFGTSGIDEQFF. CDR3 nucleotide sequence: TGTGCCATCAGTTTCGGGACTAGCGGGATCGATGAGCAGTTCTTC.

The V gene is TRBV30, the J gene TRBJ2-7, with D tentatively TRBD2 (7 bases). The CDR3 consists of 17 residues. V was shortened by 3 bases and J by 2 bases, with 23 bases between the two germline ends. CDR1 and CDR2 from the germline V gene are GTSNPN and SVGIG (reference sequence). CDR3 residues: CAWSPRGGGPLTYEQYF. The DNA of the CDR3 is TGTGCCTGGAGCCCGCGTGGCGGGGGCCCACTAACCTACGAGCAGTACTTC.

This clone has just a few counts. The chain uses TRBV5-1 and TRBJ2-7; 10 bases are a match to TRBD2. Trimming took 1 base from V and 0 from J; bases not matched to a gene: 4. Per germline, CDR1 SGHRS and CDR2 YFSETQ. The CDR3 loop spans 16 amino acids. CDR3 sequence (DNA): TGCGCCAGCAGCTTGACTAGCGGGGTTAGCTCCTACGAGCAGTACTTC. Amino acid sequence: CASSLTSGVSSYEQYF.

The CDR3 region is CSVDRWDEQFF. CDR3 nucleotide sequence: TGCAGCGTCGACCGTTGGGATGAGCAGTTCTTC. The genes are TRBV29-1 and TRBJ2-1; D is unclear. CDR1 is SQVTM, CDR2 ANQGSEA, per germline. There are 11 residues in the CDR3. V was pared by 6 bases and J by 8 bases, with 11 bases between.

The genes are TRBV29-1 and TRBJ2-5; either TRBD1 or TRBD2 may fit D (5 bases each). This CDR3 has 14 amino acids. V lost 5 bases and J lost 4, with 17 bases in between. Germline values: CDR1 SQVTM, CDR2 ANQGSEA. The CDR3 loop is CSVRGPTARETQYF. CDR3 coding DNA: TGCAGCGTTAGGGGACCCACGGCCCGAGAGACCCAGTACTTC.

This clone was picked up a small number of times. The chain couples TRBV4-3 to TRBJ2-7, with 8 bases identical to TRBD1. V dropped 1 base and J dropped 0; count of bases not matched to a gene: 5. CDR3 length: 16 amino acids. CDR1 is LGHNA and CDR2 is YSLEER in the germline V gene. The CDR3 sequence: CASSQVSGQGSYEQYF. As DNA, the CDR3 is TGCGCCAGCAGCCAAGTCTCTGGACAGGGCTCCTACGAGCAGTACTTC.

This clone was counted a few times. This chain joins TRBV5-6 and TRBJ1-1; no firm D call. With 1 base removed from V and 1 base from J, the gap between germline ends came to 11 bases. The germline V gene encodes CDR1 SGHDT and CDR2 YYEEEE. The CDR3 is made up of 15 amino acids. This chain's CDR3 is CASSLLSPSNTEAFF. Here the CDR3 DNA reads TGTGCCAGCAGCTTGTTGTCTCCCTCGAACACTGAAGCTTTCTTT.

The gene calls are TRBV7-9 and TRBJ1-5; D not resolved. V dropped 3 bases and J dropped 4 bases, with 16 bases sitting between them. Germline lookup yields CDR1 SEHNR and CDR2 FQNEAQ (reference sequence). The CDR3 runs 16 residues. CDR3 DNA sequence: TGTGCCAGCAGCTTCGGTCTCCCGACGAGGAATCAGCCCCAGCATTTT. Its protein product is CASSFGLPTRNQPQHF.

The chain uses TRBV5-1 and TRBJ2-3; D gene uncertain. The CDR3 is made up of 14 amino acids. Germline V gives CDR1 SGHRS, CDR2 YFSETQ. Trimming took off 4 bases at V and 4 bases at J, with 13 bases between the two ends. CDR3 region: CASSVTPSPDTQYF. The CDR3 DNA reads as TGCGCCAGCAGCGTGACGCCCTCCCCAGATACGCAGTATTTT.

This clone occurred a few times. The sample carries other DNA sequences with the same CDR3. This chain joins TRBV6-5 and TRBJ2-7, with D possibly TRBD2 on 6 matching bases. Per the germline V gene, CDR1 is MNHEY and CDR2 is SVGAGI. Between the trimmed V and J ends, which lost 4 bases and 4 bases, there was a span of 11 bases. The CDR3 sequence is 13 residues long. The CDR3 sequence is CASSSPGTYEQYF. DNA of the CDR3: TGTGCCAGCAGTTCCCCCGGGACTTACGAGCAGTACTTC.

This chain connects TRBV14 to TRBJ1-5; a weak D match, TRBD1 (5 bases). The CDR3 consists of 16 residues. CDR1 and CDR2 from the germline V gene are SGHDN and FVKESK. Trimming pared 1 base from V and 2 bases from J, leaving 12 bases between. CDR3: CASSQGGRDRNQPQHF. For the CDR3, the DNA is TGTGCCAGCAGCCAAGGGGGCAGGGATCGCAATCAGCCCCAGCATTTT.

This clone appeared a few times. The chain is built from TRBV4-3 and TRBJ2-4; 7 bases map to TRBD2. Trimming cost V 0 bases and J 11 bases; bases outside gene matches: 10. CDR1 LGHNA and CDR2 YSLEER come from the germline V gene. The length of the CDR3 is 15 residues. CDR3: CASSQDPGRGGVQYF. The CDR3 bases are TGCGCCAGCAGCCAAGATCCCGGACGGGGAGGGGTTCAGTACTTC.

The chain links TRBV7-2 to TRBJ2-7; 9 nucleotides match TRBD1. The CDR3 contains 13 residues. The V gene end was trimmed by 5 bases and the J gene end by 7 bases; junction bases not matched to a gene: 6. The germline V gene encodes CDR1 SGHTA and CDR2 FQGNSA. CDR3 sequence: CASSTGTGWEQYF. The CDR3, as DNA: TGTGCCAGCAGCACCGGGACAGGGTGGGAGCAGTACTTC.

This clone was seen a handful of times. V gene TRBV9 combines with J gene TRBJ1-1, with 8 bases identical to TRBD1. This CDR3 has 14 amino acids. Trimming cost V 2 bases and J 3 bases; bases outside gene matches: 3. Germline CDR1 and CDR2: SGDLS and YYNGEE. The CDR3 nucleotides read TGTGCCAGCAGCGTGCAGGGGGCGGACACTGAAGCTTTCTTT. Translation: CASSVQGADTEAFF.

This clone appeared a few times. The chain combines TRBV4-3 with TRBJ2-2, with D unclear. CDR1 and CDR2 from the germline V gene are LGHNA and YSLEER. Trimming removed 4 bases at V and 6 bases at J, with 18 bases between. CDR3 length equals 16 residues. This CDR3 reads CASSRDRLRSAGELFF. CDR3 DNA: TGCGCCAGCAGCCGAGATCGACTCAGGTCGGCCGGGGAGCTGTTTTTT.

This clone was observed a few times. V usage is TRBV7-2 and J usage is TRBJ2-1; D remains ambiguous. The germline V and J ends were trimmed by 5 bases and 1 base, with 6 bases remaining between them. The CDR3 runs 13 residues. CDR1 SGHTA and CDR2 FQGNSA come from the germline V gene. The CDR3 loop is CASSVRSYNEQFF. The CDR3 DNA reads TGTGCCAGCAGCGTTAGATCCTACAATGAGCAGTTCTTC.

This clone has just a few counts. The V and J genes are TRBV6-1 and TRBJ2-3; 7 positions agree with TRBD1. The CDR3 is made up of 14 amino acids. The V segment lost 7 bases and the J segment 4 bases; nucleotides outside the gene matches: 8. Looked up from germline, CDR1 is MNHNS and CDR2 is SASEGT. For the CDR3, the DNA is TGTGCCAGCAATACAGGGGTGCGCCCAGATACGCAGTATTTT. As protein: CASNTGVRPDTQYF.

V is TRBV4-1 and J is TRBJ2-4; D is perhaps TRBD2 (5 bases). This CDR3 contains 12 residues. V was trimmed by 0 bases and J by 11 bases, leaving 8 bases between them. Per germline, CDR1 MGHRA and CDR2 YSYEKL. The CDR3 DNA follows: TGCGCCAGCAGCCAAGACGCGGAGGTTCAGTACTTC. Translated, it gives CASSQDAEVQYF.

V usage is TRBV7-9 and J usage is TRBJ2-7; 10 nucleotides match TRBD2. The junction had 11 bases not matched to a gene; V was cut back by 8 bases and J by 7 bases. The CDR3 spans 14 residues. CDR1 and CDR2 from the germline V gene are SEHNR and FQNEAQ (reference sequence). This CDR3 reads CASSKEAGGLEQYF. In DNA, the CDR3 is TGTGCCAGCTCGAAGGAAGCGGGAGGGCTGGAGCAGTACTTC. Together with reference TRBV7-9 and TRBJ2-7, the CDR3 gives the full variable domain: DTGVSQNPRHKITKRGQNVTFRCDPISEHNRLYWYRQTLGQGPEFLTYFQNEAQLEKSRLLSDRFSAERPKGSFSTLEIQRTEQGDSAMYLCASSKEAGGLEQYFGPGTRLTVT.

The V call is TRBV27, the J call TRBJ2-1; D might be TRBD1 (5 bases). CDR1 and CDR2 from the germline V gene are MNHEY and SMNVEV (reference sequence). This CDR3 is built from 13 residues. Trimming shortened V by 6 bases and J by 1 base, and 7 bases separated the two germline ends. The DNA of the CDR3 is TGTGCCAGCAGCAGGGTATCCTACAATGAGCAGTTCTTC. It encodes CASSRVSYNEQFF.

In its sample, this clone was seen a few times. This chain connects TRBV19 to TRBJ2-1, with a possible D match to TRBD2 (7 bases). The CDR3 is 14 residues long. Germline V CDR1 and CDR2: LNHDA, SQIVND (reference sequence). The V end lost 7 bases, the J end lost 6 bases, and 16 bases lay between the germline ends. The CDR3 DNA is TGTGCCAGTATAGGAAACAGGGAGGGCAATGAGCAGTTCTTC. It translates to CASIGNREGNEQFF.

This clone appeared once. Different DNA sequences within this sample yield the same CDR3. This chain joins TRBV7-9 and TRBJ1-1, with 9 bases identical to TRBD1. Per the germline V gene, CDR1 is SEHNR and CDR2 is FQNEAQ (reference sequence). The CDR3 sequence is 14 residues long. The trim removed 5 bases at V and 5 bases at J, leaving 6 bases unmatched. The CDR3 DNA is TGTGCCAGCAGCCTACAGGGGGCTGGAACTGAAGCTTTCTTT. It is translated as CASSLQGAGTEAFF.

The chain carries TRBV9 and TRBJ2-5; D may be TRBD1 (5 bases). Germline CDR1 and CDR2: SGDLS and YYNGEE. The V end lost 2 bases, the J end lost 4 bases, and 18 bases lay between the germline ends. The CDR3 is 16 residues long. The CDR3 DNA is TGTGCCAGCAGCGTGCGGCCAGGGTATGTGGGAGAGACCCAGTACTTC. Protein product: CASSVRPGYVGETQYF.